These 27 T cell receptor beta chains were all obtained from the same sample, sequenced in a study of shared clonotypes between healthy human individuals. The table came from immunoSEQ multiplex PCR; TCRdb's copy has only in-frame clones and leaves some out. The sample records 450,000 to 500,000 clones, 81% being singletons. The specimen sequenced was PBMCs. Every receptor here comes from a woman aged 35 to 49 in good health. Some clones in this sample may be carry-over from other donors' samples.

Regarding this clone: Different DNA sequences within this sample yield the same CDR3. The gene calls are TRBV5-1 and TRBJ1-5; D is ambiguous. This CDR3 is 13 amino acids long. V lost 0 bases, J lost 5 bases, and 6 bases lay in between. Per the germline V gene, CDR1 is SGHRS and CDR2 is YFSETQ. CDR3 loop: CASSLAGDQPQHF. The CDR3, as DNA: TGCGCCAGCAGCTTGGCCGGGGATCAGCCCCAGCATTTT.

This clone was counted only a few times. V and J are TRBV30 and TRBJ1-4, with D unresolved. CDR3 length: 13 amino acids. Germline CDR1 GTSNPN, CDR2 SVGIG (reference sequence). V was cut by 8 bases and J by 0 bases, with 10 bases left in between. The CDR3 region has the DNA TGTGCCGGTAAACAGCCAACTAATGAAAAACTGTTTTTT. Encoded protein: CAGKQPTNEKLFF.

The chain combines TRBV7-9 with TRBJ2-1; D is uncertain. The CDR3 loop spans 15 amino acids. The germline gives CDR1 SEHNR, CDR2 FQNEAQ (reference sequence). V dropped 5 bases and J dropped 0 bases, with 11 bases sitting between them. CDR3 loop: CASSGRQSSYNEQFF. CDR3 nucleotide sequence: TGTGCCAGCAGCGGTAGGCAGAGCTCCTACAATGAGCAGTTCTTC.

The CDR3 reads CASSFPGGTEAFF. The CDR3 region has the DNA TGTGCCAGCAGCTTCCCAGGGGGCACTGAAGCTTTCTTT. The rearrangement uses TRBV5-6 and TRBJ1-1; 7 bases align to TRBD1. Germline assignment: CDR1 SGHDT and CDR2 YYEEEE. After removal of 2 bases from V and 4 bases from J, the junction contained 2 bases not matched to a gene. The CDR3 loop spans 13 amino acids.

The gene calls are TRBV5-4 and TRBJ1-5; the D is unclear. CDR1 is SGHNT and CDR2 is YYREEE in the germline V gene (reference sequence). CDR3 length equals 14 residues. V was trimmed by 0 bases and J by 2 bases, leaving 6 bases between them. CDR3 in amino acids: CASSLGGGNQPQHF. Here the CDR3 DNA reads TGTGCCAGCAGCTTGGGAGGTGGCAATCAGCCCCAGCATTTT. Full variable domain (missing parts from reference TRBV5-4 and TRBJ1-5): ETGVTQSPTHLIKTRGQQVTLRCSSQSGHNTVSWYQQALGQGPQFIFQYYREEENGRGNFPPRFSGLQFPNYSSELNVNALELDDSALYLCASSLGGGNQPQHFGDGTRLSIL.

The V gene is TRBV7-9, the J gene TRBJ2-1; 7 bases are shared with TRBD2. The V segment lost 5 bases and the J segment 5 bases; nucleotides outside the gene matches: 9. This CDR3 spans 15 amino acids. Germline CDR1 SEHNR, CDR2 FQNEAQ (reference sequence). The CDR3 sequence: CASSRAGDGDNEQFF. The DNA for the CDR3 is TGTGCCAGCAGCCGCGCGGGGGACGGAGACAATGAGCAGTTCTTC.

The DNA for the CDR3 is TGCAGCGTTGAGGTGATAGCGGGAACCGGGGAGCTGTTTTTT. Amino acids: CSVEVIAGTGELFF. This chain connects TRBV29-1 to TRBJ2-2, with 8 nucleotides matching TRBD2. Germline values: CDR1 SQVTM, CDR2 ANQGSEA. Trimming at V came to 3 bases and at J to 5 bases, leaving 5 bases not matched to a gene. This CDR3 has 14 residues.

The chain links TRBV5-8 to TRBJ2-7; TRBD1 matches at 8 bases. The V segment lost 2 bases and the J segment 2 bases; nucleotides outside the gene matches: 0. The length of the CDR3 is 13 residues. Germline V CDR1 and CDR2: SGHTS, YDEGEE. The CDR3 here is CASSLQGAYEQYF. CDR3 DNA: TGTGCCAGCAGCTTACAGGGGGCCTACGAGCAGTACTTC.

V and J are TRBV7-2 and TRBJ2-7, with TRBD2 as a possible D gene (6 bases). This CDR3 region has 12 residues. Germline loops: CDR1 SGHTA, CDR2 FQGNSA. Trimming stripped 4 bases from V and 3 bases from J, with 7 bases between. The CDR3 spells CASSYGGYEQYF. In DNA, the CDR3 is TGTGCCAGCAGCTACGGGGGCTACGAGCAGTACTTC.

In regard to this clone: A far more abundant clone sits one base away, making this likely a read error. Different DNA sequences within this sample yield the same CDR3. The CDR3 sequence: CASSFLRYSPYEQYF. The CDR3 DNA is TGTGCCAGTAGTTTCCTCCGCTACTCACCCTACGAGCAGTACTTC. The chain joins TRBV7-8 to TRBJ2-5; D gene unclear. The DNA end is a closer match to TRBJ2-7, so the J assignment may be wrong. Per germline, CDR1 SGHVS and CDR2 FQNEAQ. The CDR3 runs to 15 residues.

Here the CDR3 reads CASRLGWREGVADTQYF. DNA of the CDR3: TGTGCAAGTCGCTTAGGATGGCGGGAGGGAGTGGCAGATACGCAGTATTTT. This chain links TRBV12-2 with TRBJ2-3; TRBD2 is taken as the D call from the table, unchecked against the DNA. TRBV12-2 is assigned pseudogene status. This CDR3 region has 17 residues.

This clone occurred many times. The rearrangement joins TRBV19 to TRBJ2-5; 9 nucleotides line up with TRBD1. Germline assignment: CDR1 LNHDA and CDR2 SQIVND (reference sequence). The CDR3 has 13 amino acids. V dropped 10 bases and J dropped 9; count of bases not matched to a gene: 12. The CDR3 bases are TGTGCCACCGCGGGACAGGGTGTAGGGGCCCAGTACTTC. Amino acid sequence: CATAGQGVGAQYF.

A remark on this clone: A far more abundant clone sits one base away, making this likely a read error. The CDR3 region is CASSNGGDGNTIYF. The CDR3 nucleotides are TGCGCCAGCAGCAACGGGGGAGATGGAAACACCATATATTTT. The gene calls are TRBV5-1 and TRBJ1-3, with a possible D match to TRBD1 (5 bases). V lost 4 bases to trimming and J lost 3 bases, with 11 bases between them. The germline gives CDR1 SGHRS, CDR2 YFSETQ. CDR3 size: 14 residues.

CDR3 protein: CASSSRDRGSWIQYF. The CDR3 DNA reads TGTGCCAGCAGCTCGCGGGACAGGGGGTCGTGGATTCAGTACTTC. This sequence joins TRBV11-2 and TRBJ2-4, with TRBD1 matching over 11 bases. The CDR3 is 15 residues long. V was clipped by 4 bases and J by 10 bases; unmatched bases: 9. Germline CDR1 SGHAT, CDR2 FQNNGV.

There are a few counts of this clone. This chain connects TRBV5-5 to TRBJ2-1; 7 bases fit TRBD2. The germline V gene encodes CDR1 SGHKS and CDR2 YYEKEE (reference sequence). V gave up 4 bases and J gave up 6 bases; unmatched junction bases: 13. The CDR3 consists of 16 residues. The CDR3 DNA sequence: TGTGCCAGCAGCCCCAATTGGGGTAGCGGGCGCAATGAGCAGTTCTTC. Protein product: CASSPNWGSGRNEQFF.

This chain joins TRBV30 and TRBJ2-2; D is uncertain. The germline V and J ends were trimmed by 0 bases and 6 bases, with 8 bases remaining between them. Germline CDR1 reads GTSNPN; CDR2 reads SVGIG (reference sequence). This CDR3 has 13 residues. This chain's CDR3 is CAWSVLVSGELFF. In DNA, the CDR3 is TGTGCCTGGAGTGTCCTGGTTTCCGGGGAGCTGTTTTTT.

The chain links TRBV28 to TRBJ2-1; 11 bases are a match to TRBD2. Germline loops: CDR1 MDHEN, CDR2 SYDVKM. The CDR3 extends over 16 amino acids. J lost 0 bases, V lost 6 bases, and 4 bases had no gene match. The CDR3, as DNA: TGTGCCAGCAGGGGGACTAGCGGTAACTCCTACAATGAGCAGTTCTTC. This gives the protein CASRGTSGNSYNEQFF.

Note on this clone: With only one base between it and a far larger clone, this is likely a read error. The gene calls are TRBV4-1 and TRBJ2-7, with 13 bases lining up with TRBD2. CDR3 length equals 16 residues. CDR1 is MGHRA and CDR2 is YSYEKL in the germline V gene. Here the CDR3 reads CASSQDHRLAGGERYF. CDR3 DNA: TGCGCCAGCAGCCAAGATCACCGACTAGCGGGGGGTGAGCGGTACTTC.

For this clone: A much larger clonotype is one base distant, so this may be a read error. The rearrangement links TRBV6-4 to TRBJ2-1; 8 bases are a match to TRBD2. Per the germline V gene, CDR1 is MRHNA and CDR2 is SNTAGT. This CDR3 spans 15 amino acids. Germline trimming cut 2 bases from V and 6 bases from J; bases unmatched to any gene: 6. This CDR3 reads CASSDACLAGNEQFF. For the CDR3, the DNA is TGTGCCAGCAGTGACGCCTGCCTAGCGGGCAATGAGCAGTTCTTC.

V usage is TRBV10-2 and J usage is TRBJ1-2; 7 bases are a match to TRBD1. The CDR3 has 12 residues. The germline V gene has CDR1 WSHSY and CDR2 SAAADI. Losses at the gene ends were 10 bases for V and 5 bases for J; bases not matched to a gene: 7. The DNA for the CDR3 is TGCGCCATTTCTACAGGGGAGTATGGCTACACCTTC. Encoded protein: CAISTGEYGYTF.

The chain uses TRBV9 and TRBJ1-3; TRBD1 matches 10 bases. The CDR3 sequence is 16 residues long. The ends lost 3 bases at V and 2 bases at J; junction bases unmatched: 5. Per the germline V gene, CDR1 is SGDLS and CDR2 is YYNGEE. CDR3 bases: TGTGCCAGCAGCGCCTCCGGGACAGGGGCTGGAAACACCATATATTTT. Translation: CASSASGTGAGNTIYF.

To note about this clone: A much larger clonotype is one base distant, so this may be a read error. At the DNA level, this CDR3 is encoded by other sequences in the same sample as well. This chain uses TRBV1 with TRBJ2-1; the table assigns TRBD2, which was not confirmed against the DNA. TRBV1 is classified as a pseudogene. The CDR3 consists of 16 residues. The CDR3 here is CTSSHPGTRGYNEQFF. CDR3 sequence (DNA): TGCACCAGTAGCCATCCCGGGACTCGCGGCTACAATGAGCAGTTCTTC.

About this clone itself: A much larger clone is a single base away; this may be a read error. The J gene is TRBJ1-5, the V gene TRBV5-6; D is ambiguous. V was cut by 1 base and J by 6 bases, with 8 bases left in between. The CDR3 length is 13 residues. Germline V gene lookup returns CDR1 SGHDT and CDR2 YYEEEE. The CDR3 DNA sequence: TGTGCCAGCAGCTTGCGGGAGGGTCAGCCCCAGCATTTT. It is translated as CASSLREGQPQHF.

J is TRBJ2-3 and V is TRBV2; the D is unclear. Germline loops: CDR1 SNHLY, CDR2 FYNNEI. CDR3 length equals 14 residues. Trimming pared 4 bases from V and 4 bases from J, leaving 12 bases between. The CDR3 sequence is CASSVDPLPDTQYF. CDR3 nucleotide sequence: TGTGCCAGCAGTGTAGACCCTCTACCAGATACGCAGTATTTT.

CDR3 in amino acids: CASRFRQGGSYGYTF. In nucleotides, the CDR3 is TGTGCCAGCAGATTTCGGCAGGGAGGTAGCTATGGCTACACCTTC. The chain joins TRBV2 to TRBJ1-2; D perhaps matches TRBD1 (5 bases). CDR1 is SNHLY, CDR2 FYNNEI, per germline. The CDR3 runs 15 residues. Between the trimmed V and J ends, which lost 6 bases and 4 bases, there was a span of 18 bases. The full variable domain, in which reference TRBV2 and TRBJ1-2 provide the parts outside the CDR3, is EPEVTQTPSHQVTQMGQEVILRCVPISNHLYFYWYRQILGQKVEFLVSFYNNEISEKSEIFDDQFSVERPDGSNFTLKIRSTKLEDSAMYFCASRFRQGGSYGYTFGSGTRLTVV.

The chain has TRBV29-1 and TRBJ2-1; 10 positions match TRBD2. The germline CDR1 and CDR2 sequences are SQVTM and ANQGSEA. The CDR3 runs 15 residues. V lost 7 bases, J lost 1 base, and 7 bases stayed unmatched. The CDR3 region has the DNA TGCAGCGCGGCTAGCGGGAGCCGATCCTACAATGAGCAGTTCTTC. Translating it yields CSAASGSRSYNEQFF.

This clone was seen a single time. The chain employs TRBV7-2 and TRBJ2-1; 8 nucleotides agree with TRBD1. The CDR3 covers 15 residues. Germline V gene lookup returns CDR1 SGHTA and CDR2 FQGNSA. J gave up 7 bases and V 5 bases, and 10 bases lay outside the gene matches. The CDR3, as DNA: TGTGCCAGCAGCCAACCCGGGACAGGAGGTAATGAGCAGTTCTTC. Translated: CASSQPGTGGNEQFF.